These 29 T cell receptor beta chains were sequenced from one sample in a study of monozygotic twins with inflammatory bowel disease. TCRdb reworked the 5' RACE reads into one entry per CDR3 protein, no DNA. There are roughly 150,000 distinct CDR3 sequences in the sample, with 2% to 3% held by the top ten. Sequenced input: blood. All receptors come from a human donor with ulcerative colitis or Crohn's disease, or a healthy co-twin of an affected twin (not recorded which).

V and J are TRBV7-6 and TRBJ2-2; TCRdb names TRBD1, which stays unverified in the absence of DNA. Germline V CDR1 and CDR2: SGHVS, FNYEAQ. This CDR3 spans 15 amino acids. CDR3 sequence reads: CASSPFPGYTGELFF.

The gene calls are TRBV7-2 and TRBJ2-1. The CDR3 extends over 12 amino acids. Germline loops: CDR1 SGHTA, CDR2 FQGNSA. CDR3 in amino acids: CASSLIRNEQFF. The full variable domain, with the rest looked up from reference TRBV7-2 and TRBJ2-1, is GAGVSQSPSNKVTEKGKDVELRCDPISGHTALYWYRQSLGQGLEFLIYFQGNSAPDKSGLPSDRFSAERTGGSVSTLTIQRTQQEDSAVYLCASSLIRNEQFFGPGTRLTVL.

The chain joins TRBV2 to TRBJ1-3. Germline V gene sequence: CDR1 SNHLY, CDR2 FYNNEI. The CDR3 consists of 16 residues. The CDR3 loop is CASLTDRKSSGNTIYF.

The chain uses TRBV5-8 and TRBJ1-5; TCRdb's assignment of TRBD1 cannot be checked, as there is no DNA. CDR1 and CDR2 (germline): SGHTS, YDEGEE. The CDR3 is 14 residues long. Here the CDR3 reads CASSLEGGFQPQHF.

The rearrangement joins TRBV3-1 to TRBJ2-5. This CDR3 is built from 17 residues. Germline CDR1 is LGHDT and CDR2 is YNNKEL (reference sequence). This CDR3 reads CASSQIRGEFSKETQYF.

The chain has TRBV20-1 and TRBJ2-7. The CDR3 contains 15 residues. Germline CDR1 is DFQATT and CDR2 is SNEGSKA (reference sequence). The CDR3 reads CSARDSSLINYEQYF.

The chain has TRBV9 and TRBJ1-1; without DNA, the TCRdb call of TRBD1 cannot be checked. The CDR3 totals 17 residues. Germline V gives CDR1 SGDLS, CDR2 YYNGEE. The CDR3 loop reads CASSVFPVELGDTEAFF. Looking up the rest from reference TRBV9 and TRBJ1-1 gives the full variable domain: DSGVTQTPKHLITATGQRVTLRCSPRSGDLSVYWYQQSLDQGLQFLIQYYNGEERAKGNILERFSAQQFPDLHSELNLSSLELGDSALYFCASSVFPVELGDTEAFFGQGTRLTVV.

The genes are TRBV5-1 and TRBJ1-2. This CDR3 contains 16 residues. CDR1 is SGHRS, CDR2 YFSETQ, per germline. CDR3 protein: CASSPSRGYMDYGYTF.

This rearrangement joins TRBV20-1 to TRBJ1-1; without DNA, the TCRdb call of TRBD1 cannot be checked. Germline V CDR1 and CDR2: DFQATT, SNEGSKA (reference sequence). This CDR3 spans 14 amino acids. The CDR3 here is CSEIRGVYPVRAFF.

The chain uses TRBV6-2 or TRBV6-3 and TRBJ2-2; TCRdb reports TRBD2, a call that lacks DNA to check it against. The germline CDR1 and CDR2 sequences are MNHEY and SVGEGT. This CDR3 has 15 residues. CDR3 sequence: CASVSGGRNTGELFF.

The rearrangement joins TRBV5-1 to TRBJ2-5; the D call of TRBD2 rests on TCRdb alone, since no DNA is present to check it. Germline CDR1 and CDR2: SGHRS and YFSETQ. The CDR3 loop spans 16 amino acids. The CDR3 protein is CASSAGLAGDGETQYF. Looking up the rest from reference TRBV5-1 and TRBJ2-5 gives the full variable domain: KAGVTQTPRYLIKTRGQQVTLSCSPISGHRSVSWYQQTPGQGLQFLFEYFSETQRNKGNFPGRFSGRQFSNSRSEMNVSTLELGDSALYLCASSAGLAGDGETQYFGPGTRLLVL.

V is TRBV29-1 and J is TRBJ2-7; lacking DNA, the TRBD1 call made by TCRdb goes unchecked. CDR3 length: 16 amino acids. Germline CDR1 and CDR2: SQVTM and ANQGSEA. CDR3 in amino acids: CSVEDGTAPASYEQYF.

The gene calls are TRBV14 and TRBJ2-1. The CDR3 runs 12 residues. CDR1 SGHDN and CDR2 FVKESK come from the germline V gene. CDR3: CASSRMNNEQFF.

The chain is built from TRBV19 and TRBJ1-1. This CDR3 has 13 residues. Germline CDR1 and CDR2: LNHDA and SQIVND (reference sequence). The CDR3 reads CASKPVQNTEAFF.

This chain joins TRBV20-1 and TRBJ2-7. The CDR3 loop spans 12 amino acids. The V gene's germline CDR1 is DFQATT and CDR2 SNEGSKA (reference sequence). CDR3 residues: CSGHRSLYEQYF.

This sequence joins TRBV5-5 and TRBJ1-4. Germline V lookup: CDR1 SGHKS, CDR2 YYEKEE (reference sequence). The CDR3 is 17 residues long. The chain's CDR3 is CASSLVAGRGTNEKLFF.

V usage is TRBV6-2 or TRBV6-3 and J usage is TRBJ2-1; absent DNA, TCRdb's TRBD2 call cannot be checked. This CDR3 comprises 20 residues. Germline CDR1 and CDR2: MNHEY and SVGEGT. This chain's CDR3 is CASSSPEAGGPFLGYNEQFF.

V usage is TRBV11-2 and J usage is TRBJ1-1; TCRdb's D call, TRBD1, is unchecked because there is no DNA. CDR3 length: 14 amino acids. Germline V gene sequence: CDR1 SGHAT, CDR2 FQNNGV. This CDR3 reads CASSFTGPTREAFF.

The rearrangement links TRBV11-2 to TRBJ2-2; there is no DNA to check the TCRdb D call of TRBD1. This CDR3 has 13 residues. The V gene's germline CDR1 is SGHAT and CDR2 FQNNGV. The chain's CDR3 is CASSLTGAGELFF.

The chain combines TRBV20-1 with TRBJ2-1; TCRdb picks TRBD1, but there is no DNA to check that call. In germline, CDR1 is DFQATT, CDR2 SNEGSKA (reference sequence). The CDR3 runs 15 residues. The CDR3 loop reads CSARAPGGSVNEQFF.

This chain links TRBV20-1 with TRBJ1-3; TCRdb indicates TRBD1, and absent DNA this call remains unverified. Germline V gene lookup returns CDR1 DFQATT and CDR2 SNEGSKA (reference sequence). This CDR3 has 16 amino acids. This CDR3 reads CSARVAWQGNGNTIYF.

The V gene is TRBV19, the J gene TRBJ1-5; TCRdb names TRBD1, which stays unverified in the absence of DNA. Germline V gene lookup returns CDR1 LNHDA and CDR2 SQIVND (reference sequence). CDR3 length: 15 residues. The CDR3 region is CASSTNTGGNQPQHF.

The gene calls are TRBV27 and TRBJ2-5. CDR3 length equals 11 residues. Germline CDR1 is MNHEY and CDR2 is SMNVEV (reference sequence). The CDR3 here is CASSSPETQYF.

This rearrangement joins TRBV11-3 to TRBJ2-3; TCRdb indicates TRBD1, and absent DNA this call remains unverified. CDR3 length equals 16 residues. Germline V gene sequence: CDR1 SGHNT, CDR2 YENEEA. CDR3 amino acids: CASSLVRGLGTDTQYF.

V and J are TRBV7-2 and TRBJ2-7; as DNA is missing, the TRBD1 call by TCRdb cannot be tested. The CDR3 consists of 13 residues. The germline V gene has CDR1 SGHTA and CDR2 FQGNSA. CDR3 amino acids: CATSRRAGDEQYF.

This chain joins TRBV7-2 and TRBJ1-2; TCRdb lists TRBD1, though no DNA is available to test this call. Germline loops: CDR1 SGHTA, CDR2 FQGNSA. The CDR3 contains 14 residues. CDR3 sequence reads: CASSQWTGNYGYTF.

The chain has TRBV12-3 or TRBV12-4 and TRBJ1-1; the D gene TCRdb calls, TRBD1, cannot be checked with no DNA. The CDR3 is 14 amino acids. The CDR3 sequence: CASSFTGLNTEAFF.

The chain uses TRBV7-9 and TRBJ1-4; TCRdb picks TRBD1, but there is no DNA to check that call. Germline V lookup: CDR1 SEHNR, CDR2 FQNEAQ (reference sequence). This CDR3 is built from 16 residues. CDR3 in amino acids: CASSPRTGGEYEKLFF.

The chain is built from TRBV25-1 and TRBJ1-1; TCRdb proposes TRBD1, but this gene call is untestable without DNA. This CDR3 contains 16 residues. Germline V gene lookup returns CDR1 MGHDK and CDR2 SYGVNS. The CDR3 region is CASSAERGSLNTEAFF.